These 29 T cell receptor beta chains share one sample of origin, sequenced in a study of response to subunit inactivated influenza vaccine. MiXCR was run by TCRdb on the RT-PCR reads, yielding one entry per CDR3 protein. The sample holds 550,000 to 650,000 distinct CDR3 sequences, roughly 10% seen once. Sequences were derived from PBMCs from blood, sampled on the day of vaccination. The receptors were sampled from a man in his fifties or sixties who received an inactivated influenza vaccine.

This clonotype was observed at least ten times. The rearrangement uses TRBV2 and TRBJ1-2; D is unclear. Germline-derived CDR1 and CDR2 are SNHLY and FYNNEI. V dropped 6 bases and J dropped 4 bases, with 6 bases sitting between them. This CDR3 has 11 amino acids. The CDR3, as DNA: TGTGCCAGCAGAAACTCCTATGGCTACACCTTC. Translation gives CASRNSYGYTF.

This clonotype was observed once. The junction shows a germline mismatch at one end, possibly a read error. The rearrangement joins TRBV6-2 or TRBV6-3 to TRBJ1-5; D is possibly TRBD1 (6 bases). CDR1 is MNHEY, CDR2 SVGEGT, per germline. The CDR3 extends over 16 amino acids. CDR3 bases: TGTGCCAGCAGTTATTCACCCAGCCAGGGGCCTTCGGCCCACCATTTT. The encoded protein is CASSYSPSQGPSAHHF.

CDR3 sequence: CASSQPTGTGNIQYF. DNA of the CDR3: TGTGCCAGCAGCCAGCCCACCGGGACAGGGAACATTCAGTACTTC. The chain employs TRBV3-1 and TRBJ2-4; 9 nucleotides agree with TRBD1. V lost 3 bases, J lost 7 bases, and 7 bases stayed unmatched. In germline, CDR1 is LGHDT, CDR2 YNNKEL (reference sequence). This CDR3 has 15 amino acids.

The chain combines TRBV20-1 with TRBJ1-5, with 7 bases matching TRBD1. V was pared by 5 bases and J by 3 bases, with 7 bases of the junction left unmatched. Germline CDR1 and CDR2: DFQATT and SNEGSKA (reference sequence). The CDR3 covers 14 residues. The CDR3 DNA follows: TGCAGTGCTCCTGACAGGGATTACAATCAGCCCCAGCATTTT. Translation: CSAPDRDYNQPQHF.

This clonotype was found a few times. The chain uses TRBV10-3 and TRBJ2-3; tentatively, D is TRBD1 (5 bases). Trimming pared 7 bases from V and 3 bases from J, leaving 11 bases between. This CDR3 has 13 amino acids. Per the germline V gene, CDR1 is ENHRY and CDR2 is SYGVKD. In DNA, the CDR3 is TGTGCCATCAACACCAGGGAAACAGATACGCAGTATTTT. Translating it yields CAINTRETDTQYF.

The chain couples TRBV9 to TRBJ2-2; TRBD2 matches 16 bases. The CDR3 consists of 18 residues. Germline V CDR1 and CDR2: SGDLS, YYNGEE. Losses at the gene ends were 6 bases for V and 5 bases for J; bases not matched to a gene: 10. CDR3: CASTPGLAGGWRTGELFF. The DNA of the CDR3 is TGTGCCAGCACTCCGGGACTAGCGGGAGGGTGGAGGACCGGGGAGCTGTTTTTT.

This chain uses TRBV6-2 or TRBV6-3 with TRBJ2-7, with D tentatively TRBD2 (6 bases). The V and J ends lost 6 bases and 6 bases respectively, with 18 bases between them. Germline CDR1 MNHEY, CDR2 SVGEGT. The CDR3 is 14 amino acids. The CDR3: CASSGTSTLGEQYF. CDR3 in DNA: TGTGCCAGCAGCGGCACTAGCACACTGGGCGAGCAGTACTTC.

The V gene is TRBV21-1, the J gene TRBJ2-2; TRBD2, as called in the table, went unchecked against the DNA. TRBV21-1 is flagged as a pseudogene. The CDR3 has 15 amino acids. CDR3 amino acids: CASSMRDPNTGELFF. CDR3 sequence (DNA): TGTGCCAGCAGCATGCGGGATCCGAACACCGGGGAGCTGTTTTTT.

The chain is built from TRBV7-9 and TRBJ2-3; tentative D call: TRBD2 (6 bases). Germline CDR1 is SEHNR and CDR2 is FQNEAQ (reference sequence). The length of the CDR3 is 17 residues. V was shortened by 1 base and J by 0 bases, with 14 bases between the two germline ends. The CDR3 sequence is CASSLERIAVSTDTQYF. The CDR3 nucleotides are TGTGCCAGCAGCTTAGAGCGAATAGCGGTTAGCACAGATACGCAGTATTTT.

The V gene is TRBV15, the J gene TRBJ2-3; D remains unclear. Trimming stripped 1 base from V and 0 bases from J, with 5 bases between. The CDR3 is made up of 14 amino acids. CDR1 LNHNV and CDR2 YYDKDF come from the germline V gene (reference sequence). CDR3 protein: CATSRAQSTDTQYF. Here the CDR3 DNA reads TGTGCCACCAGCAGAGCCCAAAGCACAGATACGCAGTATTTT.

The J gene is TRBJ2-7, the V gene TRBV2, with D unclear. The V gene lost 0 bases and the J gene lost 6 bases, with 6 bases spanning the gap. Germline-derived CDR1 and CDR2 are SNHLY and FYNNEI. The CDR3 is 12 residues long. The CDR3 loop is CASSEAVGEQYF. CDR3 DNA: TGTGCCAGCAGTGAAGCAGTTGGCGAGCAGTACTTC.

This rearrangement joins TRBV20-1 to TRBJ2-7; tentatively, D is TRBD2 (6 bases). The CDR3 is made up of 16 amino acids. Germline V CDR1 and CDR2: DFQATT, SNEGSKA (reference sequence). Trimming cost V 0 bases and J 3 bases, with 18 bases left between them. This chain's CDR3 is CSARDRRRDPSYEQYF. Here the CDR3 DNA reads TGCAGTGCTAGAGATCGGCGGCGGGACCCCAGCTACGAGCAGTACTTC.

This clonotype was observed at least ten times. The V and J genes are TRBV12-3 or TRBV12-4 and TRBJ2-7, with D maybe TRBD1 (6 bases). Trimming stripped 2 bases from V and 5 bases from J, with 13 bases between. This CDR3 has 14 residues. The CDR3 coding sequence is TGTGCCAGCAGTTTATTCAGGGGCGACAACGAGCAGTACTTC. Its protein is CASSLFRGDNEQYF.

Only a few counts were recorded for this clonotype. V and J are TRBV12-3 or TRBV12-4 and TRBJ2-5; D may be TRBD2 (5 bases). This CDR3 region has 15 residues. Trimming left V 2 bases short and J 5 bases short, with 15 bases between. The CDR3 DNA sequence: TGTGCCAGCAGTTTATCCAAAGCAGGCGGGGAGACCCAGTACTTC. Protein: CASSLSKAGGETQYF.

The V and J genes are TRBV5-4 and TRBJ2-5, with D perhaps matching TRBD2 (6 bases). CDR3 length: 16 amino acids. V was shortened by 0 bases and J by 2 bases, with 14 bases between the two germline ends. CDR1 and CDR2 (germline): SGHNT, YYREEE (reference sequence). CDR3 amino acids: CASSLGGGAIQETQYF. As DNA, the CDR3 is TGTGCCAGCAGCTTGGGGGGCGGGGCGATACAAGAGACCCAGTACTTC.

This chain's CDR3 is CAISDAMGFGYTF. For the CDR3, the DNA is TGTGCCATCAGTGATGCAATGGGCTTTGGCTACACCTTC. The rearrangement links TRBV10-3 to TRBJ1-2, with D uncertain. Trimming removed 3 bases from V and 7 bases from J, with 12 bases in between. The CDR3 has 13 residues. Germline V CDR1 and CDR2: ENHRY, SYGVKD.

This clonotype was observed at least ten times. Written as DNA, the CDR3 is TGTGCCAGCAGCTTAACCCAGTACAGGGGGGATACGCAGTATTTT. This codes for CASSLTQYRGDTQYF. The gene calls are TRBV7-8 and TRBJ2-3; 8 nucleotides agree with TRBD1. Germline V gives CDR1 SGHVS, CDR2 FQNEAQ. V lost 2 bases and J lost 6; bases outside the gene matches: 7. The length of the CDR3 is 15 residues.

This chain links TRBV19 with TRBJ2-1, with TRBD1 matching 7 bases. The V gene end was trimmed by 0 bases and the J gene end by 8 bases; junction bases not matched to a gene: 7. The germline V gene encodes CDR1 LNHDA and CDR2 SQIVND (reference sequence). The CDR3 has 15 residues. The CDR3: CASSIDPDRVDEQFF. The CDR3 DNA is TGTGCCAGTAGTATAGACCCCGACAGGGTGGATGAGCAGTTCTTC.

The gene calls are TRBV20-1 and TRBJ2-7; D gene unclear. The CDR3 extends over 11 amino acids. Trimming removed 3 bases at V and 6 bases at J, with 9 bases between. Germline values: CDR1 DFQATT, CDR2 SNEGSKA (reference sequence). DNA for the CDR3: TGCAGTGCTAGTGGTGTTGGCGAGCAGTACTTC. Protein sequence: CSASGVGEQYF.

CDR3 amino acids: CATSRVGQASWTDTQYF. As DNA, the CDR3 is TGTGCCACCAGCAGAGTCGGTCAGGCAAGTTGGACAGATACGCAGTATTTT. The chain couples TRBV15 to TRBJ2-3; D remains ambiguous. Germline values: CDR1 LNHNV, CDR2 YYDKDF (reference sequence). With 1 base removed from V and 3 bases from J, the gap between germline ends came to 17 bases. This CDR3 comprises 17 residues. The full variable domain, with the rest looked up from reference TRBV15 and TRBJ2-3, is DAMVIQNPRYQVTQFGKPVTLSCSQTLNHNVMYWYQQKSSQAPKLLFHYYDKDFNNEADTPDNFQSRRPNTSFCFLDIRSPGLGDTAMYLCATSRVGQASWTDTQYFGPGTRLTVL.

This clonotype has a count of ten or more. The V and J genes are TRBV29-1 and TRBJ1-1; D not certain. This CDR3 region has 14 residues. The germline V gene encodes CDR1 SQVTM and CDR2 ANQGSEA. V was trimmed by 8 bases and J by 0 bases, leaving 16 bases between them. The DNA for the CDR3 is TGCAGCCACCTAGGCCACCGATTGAACACTGAAGCTTTCTTT. Encoded protein: CSHLGHRLNTEAFF.

This clonotype was seen only a few times. V usage is TRBV6-2 or TRBV6-3 and J usage is TRBJ2-5; 8 bases align to TRBD2. Trimming at V came to 5 bases and at J to 4 bases, leaving 3 bases not matched to a gene. Germline V CDR1 and CDR2: MNHEY, SVGEGT. The CDR3 extends over 13 amino acids. CDR3 nucleotide sequence: TGTGCCAGCAGTAACGGGAGGGCAGAGACCCAGTACTTC. Amino acids: CASSNGRAETQYF.

The chain couples TRBV7-9 to TRBJ1-1; perhaps TRBD1 as D (5 bases). V was clipped by 1 base and J by 5 bases, with 11 bases between them. Germline assignment: CDR1 SEHNR and CDR2 FQNEAQ (reference sequence). CDR3 length: 14 amino acids. CDR3 protein: CASSLGGHGTEAFF. CDR3 nucleotide sequence: TGTGCCAGCAGCTTAGGCGGACACGGGACTGAAGCTTTCTTT.

The chain combines TRBV7-2 with TRBJ1-2, with D tentatively TRBD1 (5 bases). The V gene's germline CDR1 is SGHTA and CDR2 FQGNSA. V lost 5 bases and J 4 bases, leaving 11 bases between the germline ends. There are 13 residues in the CDR3. CDR3 sequence reads: CASSQRGLYGYTF. CDR3 nucleotides: TGTGCCAGCAGCCAAAGGGGCCTCTATGGCTACACCTTC. Complete variable domain (other parts from reference TRBV7-2 and TRBJ1-2): GAGVSQSPSNKVTEKGKDVELRCDPISGHTALYWYRQSLGQGLEFLIYFQGNSAPDKSGLPSDRFSAERTGGSVSTLTIQRTQQEDSAVYLCASSQRGLYGYTFGSGTRLTVV.

V and J are TRBV4-1 and TRBJ1-4, with 8 positions matching TRBD1. Looked up from germline, CDR1 is MGHRA and CDR2 is YSYEKL. The CDR3 spans 16 residues. With 3 bases clipped from V and 3 bases from J, the junction kept 6 bases outside the gene matches. The CDR3 DNA reads TGCGCCAGCAGCCACAGGGACAGGCCGTCTAATGAAAAACTGTTTTTT. It specifies CASSHRDRPSNEKLFF.

In its sample, this clonotype was seen once. The rearrangement uses TRBV27 and TRBJ1-4; D is unclear. Germline V gene lookup returns CDR1 MNHEY and CDR2 SMNVEV (reference sequence). The CDR3 contains 20 residues. Deletions cut 0 bases from V and 10 bases from J, with 30 bases between. CDR3 residues: CASSLSVLKNHGTPRGKLFF. CDR3 bases: TGTGCCAGCAGTTTATCCGTCCTAAAAAACCATGGAACTCCTAGAGGAAAACTGTTTTTT.

This chain links TRBV5-1 with TRBJ2-7; 8 nucleotides line up with TRBD2. The germline CDR1 and CDR2 sequences are SGHRS and YFSETQ. The CDR3 consists of 19 residues. V was clipped by 1 base and J by 0 bases; unmatched bases: 15. The CDR3 DNA follows: TGCGCCAGCAGCTTGAAACAGCGGGGGAGCACGATAAGCTCCTACGAGCAGTACTTC. Residues: CASSLKQRGSTISSYEQYF.

This clonotype was seen repeatedly, ten times or more. J is TRBJ2-1 and V is TRBV5-1, with 11 bases matching TRBD2. CDR1 and CDR2 from the germline V gene are SGHRS and YFSETQ. J lost 8 bases, V lost 0 bases, and 7 bases had no gene match. The length of the CDR3 is 16 residues. The CDR3 protein is CASSLVAGGPVDEQFF. The CDR3 DNA is TGCGCCAGCAGCTTGGTAGCGGGGGGGCCGGTGGATGAGCAGTTCTTC.

Here the CDR3 reads CASSQKMEGESGYTF. CDR3 sequence (DNA): TGCGCCAGCAGCCAGAAAATGGAAGGGGAAAGTGGCTACACCTTC. The chain employs TRBV4-1 and TRBJ1-2; D is possibly TRBD1 (5 bases). Trimming stripped 3 bases from V and 7 bases from J, with 18 bases between. The CDR3 length is 15 residues. Germline CDR1 reads MGHRA; CDR2 reads YSYEKL.